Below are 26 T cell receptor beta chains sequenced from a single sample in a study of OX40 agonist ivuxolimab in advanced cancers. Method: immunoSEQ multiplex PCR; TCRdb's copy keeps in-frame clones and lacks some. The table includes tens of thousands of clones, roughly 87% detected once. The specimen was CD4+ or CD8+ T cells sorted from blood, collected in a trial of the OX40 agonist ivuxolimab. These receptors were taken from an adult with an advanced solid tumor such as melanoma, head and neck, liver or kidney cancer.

For the CDR3, the DNA is TGTGCCAGCAGTTACTCTACCCCCTACGAGCAGTACTTC. This sequence encodes CASSYSTPYEQYF. The V gene is TRBV6-5, the J gene TRBJ2-7; no clear D. The CDR3 extends over 13 amino acids. V lost 0 bases and J 2 bases, leaving 5 bases between the germline ends. Germline CDR1 and CDR2: MNHEY and SVGAGI.

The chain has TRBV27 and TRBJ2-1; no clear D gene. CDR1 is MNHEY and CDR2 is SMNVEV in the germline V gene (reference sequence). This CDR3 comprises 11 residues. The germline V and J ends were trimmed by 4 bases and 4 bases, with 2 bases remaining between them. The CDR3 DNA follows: TGTGCCAGCAGTTGGTACAATGAGCAGTTCTTC. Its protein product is CASSWYNEQFF.

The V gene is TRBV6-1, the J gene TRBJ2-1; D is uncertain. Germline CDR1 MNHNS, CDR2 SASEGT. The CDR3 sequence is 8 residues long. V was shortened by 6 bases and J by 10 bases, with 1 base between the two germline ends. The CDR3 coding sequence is TGTGCCAGCAGCGAGCAGTTCTTC. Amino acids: CASSEQFF.

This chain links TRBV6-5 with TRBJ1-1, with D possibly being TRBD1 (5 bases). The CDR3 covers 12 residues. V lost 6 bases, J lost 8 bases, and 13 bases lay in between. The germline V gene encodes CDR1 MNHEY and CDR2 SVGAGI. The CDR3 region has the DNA TGTGCCAGCAGAAACTCCGCAGGGGAAGCTTTCTTT. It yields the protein CASRNSAGEAFF.

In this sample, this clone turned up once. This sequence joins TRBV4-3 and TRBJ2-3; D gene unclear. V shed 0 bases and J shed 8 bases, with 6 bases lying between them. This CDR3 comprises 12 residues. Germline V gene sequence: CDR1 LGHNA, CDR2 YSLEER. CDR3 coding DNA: TGCGCCAGCAGCCAAGAAGGCGGTACGCAGTATTTT. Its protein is CASSQEGGTQYF.

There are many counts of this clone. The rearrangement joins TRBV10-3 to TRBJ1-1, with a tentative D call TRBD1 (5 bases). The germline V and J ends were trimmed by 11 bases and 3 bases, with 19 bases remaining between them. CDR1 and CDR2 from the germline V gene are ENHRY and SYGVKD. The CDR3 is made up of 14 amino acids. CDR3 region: CAVTYSPGDTEAFF. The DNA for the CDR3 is TGTGCCGTCACTTATAGCCCGGGGGACACTGAAGCTTTCTTT.

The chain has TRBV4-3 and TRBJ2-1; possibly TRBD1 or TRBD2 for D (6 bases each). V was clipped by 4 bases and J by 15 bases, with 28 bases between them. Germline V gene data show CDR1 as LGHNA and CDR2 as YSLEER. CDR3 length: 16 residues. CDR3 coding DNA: TGCGCCAGCAGCCCAATGGAGGTGGGGGGCACCCTTCGGGTGTTCTTC. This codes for CASSPMEVGGTLRVFF.

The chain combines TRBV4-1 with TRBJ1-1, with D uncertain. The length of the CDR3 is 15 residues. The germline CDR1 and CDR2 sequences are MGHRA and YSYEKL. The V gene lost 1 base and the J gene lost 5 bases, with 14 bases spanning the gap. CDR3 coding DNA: TGCGCCAGCAGCCAAGGGCGGGCACTGGGGACTGAAGCTTTCTTT. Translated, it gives CASSQGRALGTEAFF.

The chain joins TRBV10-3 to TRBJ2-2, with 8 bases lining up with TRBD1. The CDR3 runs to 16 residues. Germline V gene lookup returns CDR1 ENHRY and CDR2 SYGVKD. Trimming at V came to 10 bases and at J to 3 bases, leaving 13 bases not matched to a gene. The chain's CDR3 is CATWSGQGADTGELFF. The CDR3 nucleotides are TGTGCCACTTGGTCTGGGCAGGGGGCGGACACCGGGGAGCTGTTTTTT.

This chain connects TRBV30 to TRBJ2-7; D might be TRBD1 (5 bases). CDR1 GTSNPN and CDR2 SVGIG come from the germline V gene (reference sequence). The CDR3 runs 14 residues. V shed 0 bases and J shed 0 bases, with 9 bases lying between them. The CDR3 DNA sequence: TGTGCCTGGAGTGTAGGTACAGGCTCCTACGAGCAGTACTTC. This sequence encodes CAWSVGTGSYEQYF.

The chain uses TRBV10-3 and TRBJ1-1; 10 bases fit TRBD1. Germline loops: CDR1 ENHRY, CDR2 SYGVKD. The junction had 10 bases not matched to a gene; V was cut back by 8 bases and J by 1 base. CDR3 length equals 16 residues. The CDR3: CAIGQTGTGENTEAFF. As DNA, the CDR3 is TGTGCCATCGGCCAAACCGGGACAGGGGAGAACACTGAAGCTTTCTTT.

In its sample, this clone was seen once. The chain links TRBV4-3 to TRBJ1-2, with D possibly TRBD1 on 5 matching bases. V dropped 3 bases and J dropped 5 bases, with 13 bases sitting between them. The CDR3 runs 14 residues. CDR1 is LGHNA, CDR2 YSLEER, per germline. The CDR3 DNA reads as TGCGCCAGCAGCCAGAGTACGGGGCATTATGGCTACACCTTC. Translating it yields CASSQSTGHYGYTF.

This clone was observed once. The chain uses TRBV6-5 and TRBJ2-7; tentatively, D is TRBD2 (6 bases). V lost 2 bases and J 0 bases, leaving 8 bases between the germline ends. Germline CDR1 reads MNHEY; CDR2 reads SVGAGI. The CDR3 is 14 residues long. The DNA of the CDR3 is TGTGCCAGCAGTTACGCGGGAAGCTCCTACGAGCAGTACTTC. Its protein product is CASSYAGSSYEQYF.

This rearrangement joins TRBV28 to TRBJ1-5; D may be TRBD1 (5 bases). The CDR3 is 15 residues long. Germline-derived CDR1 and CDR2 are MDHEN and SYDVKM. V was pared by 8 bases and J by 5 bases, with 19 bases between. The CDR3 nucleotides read TGTGCCAGCTACTCCCCCGGGGGGGTCGATCAGCCCCAGCATTTT. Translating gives CASYSPGGVDQPQHF.

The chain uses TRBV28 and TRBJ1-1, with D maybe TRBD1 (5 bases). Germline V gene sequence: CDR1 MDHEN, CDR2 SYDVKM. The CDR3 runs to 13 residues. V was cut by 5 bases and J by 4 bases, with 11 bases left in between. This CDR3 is CASSRTGGTEAFF. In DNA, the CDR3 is TGTGCCAGCAGTCGGACCGGGGGCACTGAAGCTTTCTTT.

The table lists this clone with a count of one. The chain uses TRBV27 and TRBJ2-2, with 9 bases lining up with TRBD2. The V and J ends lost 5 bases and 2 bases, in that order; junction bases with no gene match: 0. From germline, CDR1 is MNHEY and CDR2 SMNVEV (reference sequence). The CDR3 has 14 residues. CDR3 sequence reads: CASSLAGNTGELFF. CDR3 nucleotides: TGTGCCAGCAGTCTAGCGGGAAACACCGGGGAGCTGTTTTTT.

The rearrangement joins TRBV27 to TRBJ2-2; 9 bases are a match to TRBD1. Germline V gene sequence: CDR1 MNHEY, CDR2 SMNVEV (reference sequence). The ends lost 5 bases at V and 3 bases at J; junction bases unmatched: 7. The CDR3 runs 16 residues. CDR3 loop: CASSPGQGGDTGELFF. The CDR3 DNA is TGTGCCAGCAGTCCGGGACAGGGCGGGGACACCGGGGAGCTGTTTTTT.

Here the CDR3 reads CSVEGAGVKNIQYF. The CDR3 DNA sequence: TGCAGCGTTGAAGGTGCGGGGGTCAAAAACATTCAGTACTTC. The V and J genes are TRBV29-1 and TRBJ2-4; 7 positions agree with TRBD2. Germline-derived CDR1 and CDR2 are SQVTM and ANQGSEA. CDR3 length equals 14 residues. V shed 1 base and J 3 bases; nucleotides not matched to a gene: 3. The variable domain in full, with the rest retrieved from reference TRBV29-1 and TRBJ2-4, is SAVISQKPSRDICQRGTSLTIQCQVDSQVTMMFWYRQQPGQSLTLIATANQGSEATYESGFVIDKFPISRPNLTFSTLTVSNMSPEDSSIYLCSVEGAGVKNIQYFGAGTRLSVL.

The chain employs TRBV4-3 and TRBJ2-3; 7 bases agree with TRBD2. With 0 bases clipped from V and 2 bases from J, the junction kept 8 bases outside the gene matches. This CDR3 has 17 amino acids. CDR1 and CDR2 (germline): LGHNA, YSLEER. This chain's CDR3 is CASSQDNLGGFTDTQYF. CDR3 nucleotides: TGCGCCAGCAGCCAAGATAACCTCGGGGGGTTCACAGATACGCAGTATTTT.

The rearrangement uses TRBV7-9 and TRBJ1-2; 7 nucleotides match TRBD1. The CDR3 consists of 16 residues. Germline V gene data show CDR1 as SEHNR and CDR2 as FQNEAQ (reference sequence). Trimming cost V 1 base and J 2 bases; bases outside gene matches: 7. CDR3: CASSLDRGQANYGYTF. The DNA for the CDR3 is TGTGCCAGCAGCTTAGATCGAGGACAGGCGAACTATGGCTACACCTTC.

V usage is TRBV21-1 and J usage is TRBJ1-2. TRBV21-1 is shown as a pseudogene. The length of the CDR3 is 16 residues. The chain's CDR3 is CASSKVEGETDYGYTF. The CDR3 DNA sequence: TGTGCCAGCAGCAAAGTGGAGGGGGAGACAGACTATGGCTACACCTTC.

This chain's CDR3 is CASSLPGLAGDYNEQFF. The CDR3 DNA is TGTGCCAGCAGTCTCCCGGGACTAGCGGGGGATTACAATGAGCAGTTCTTC. This chain uses TRBV27 with TRBJ2-1; 14 positions match TRBD2. The V gene's germline CDR1 is MNHEY and CDR2 SMNVEV (reference sequence). J lost 4 bases, V lost 5 bases, and 7 bases had no gene match. The CDR3 has 17 residues.

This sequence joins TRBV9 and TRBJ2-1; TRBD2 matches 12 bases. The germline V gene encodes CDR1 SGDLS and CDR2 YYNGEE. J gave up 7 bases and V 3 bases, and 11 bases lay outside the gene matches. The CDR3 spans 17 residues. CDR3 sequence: CASSASLLAGGPNEQFF. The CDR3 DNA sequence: TGTGCCAGCAGCGCGTCTCTCCTAGCGGGGGGGCCAAATGAGCAGTTCTTC.

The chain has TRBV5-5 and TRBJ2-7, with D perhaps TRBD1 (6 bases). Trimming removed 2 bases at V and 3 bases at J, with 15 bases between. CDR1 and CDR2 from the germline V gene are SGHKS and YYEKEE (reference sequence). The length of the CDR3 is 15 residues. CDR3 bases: TGTGCCAGCAGCTTTGCAGGGGATCTCTTCTACGAGCAGTACGTC. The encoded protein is CASSFAGDLFYEQYV.

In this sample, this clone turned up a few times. The CDR3 DNA is TGTGCCAGCAGCTTAGATCCAGCCAGCTCCTATAATTCACCCCTCCACTTT. Translating it yields CASSLDPASSYNSPLHF. The chain links TRBV7-2 to TRBJ1-6; D gene unclear. Germline CDR1 SGHTA, CDR2 FQGNSA. V lost 1 base and J lost 0, with 10 bases in between. This CDR3 comprises 17 residues.

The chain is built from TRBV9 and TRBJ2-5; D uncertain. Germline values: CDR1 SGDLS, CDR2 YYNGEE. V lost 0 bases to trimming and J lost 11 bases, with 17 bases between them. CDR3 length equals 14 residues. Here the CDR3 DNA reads TGTGCCAGCAGCGTAGGAGGAAGCCCCGTTATACAGTACTTC. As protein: CASSVGGSPVIQYF.